This T cell receptor beta chain was found in a study of Graves' ophthalmopathy and Graves' hyperthyroidism. CDR3 regions of TCR beta were amplified from RNA transcripts. The first round was an RT-PCR with HTBI primers, and the second round was a multiplex PCR. TCRdb re-called the multiplex PCR reads through MiXCR, storing one row per CDR3 protein. Of about 220,000 distinct CDR3 sequences listed, roughly 21% are singletons. Many counts were recorded for this clonotype. The specimen sequenced was peripheral blood. The sequence was collected from a woman between 45 and 65 years old with Graves' ophthalmopathy.

CDR3 in amino acids: CSARKPQQNTEAFF. The CDR3 DNA is TGCAGTGCTAGAAAGCCACAGCAGAACACTGAAGCTTTCTTT. J is TRBJ1-1 and V is TRBV20-1, with D uncertain. CDR3 length: 14 amino acids. Germline V gives CDR1 DFQATT, CDR2 SNEGSKA (reference sequence). V lost 2 bases, J lost 1 base, and 11 bases lay in between.